This T cell receptor (beta chain) was profiled in a study of shared clonotypes between healthy human individuals. The CDR3 length is 19 residues. Germline CDR1 reads MGHRA; CDR2 reads YSYEKL. Trimming at V came to 3 bases and at J to 2 bases, leaving 12 bases not matched to a gene. Profiled with immunoSEQ multiplex PCR; TCRdb holds only in-frame clones, not every one. The repertoire holds around 530,000 clones, with around three quarters as singletons. The chain carries TRBV4-1 and TRBJ2-2, with TRBD2 matching 10 bases. The sample consisted of PBMCs. The sequence was obtained from a middle-aged woman in good health. Some clones in this sample may be carry-over from other donors' samples. The CDR3 DNA sequence: TGCGCCAGCAGCCAGACCGGGACAGGACTAGCGGTTAACACCGGGGAGCTGTTTTTT. It is translated as CASSQTGTGLAVNTGELFF.